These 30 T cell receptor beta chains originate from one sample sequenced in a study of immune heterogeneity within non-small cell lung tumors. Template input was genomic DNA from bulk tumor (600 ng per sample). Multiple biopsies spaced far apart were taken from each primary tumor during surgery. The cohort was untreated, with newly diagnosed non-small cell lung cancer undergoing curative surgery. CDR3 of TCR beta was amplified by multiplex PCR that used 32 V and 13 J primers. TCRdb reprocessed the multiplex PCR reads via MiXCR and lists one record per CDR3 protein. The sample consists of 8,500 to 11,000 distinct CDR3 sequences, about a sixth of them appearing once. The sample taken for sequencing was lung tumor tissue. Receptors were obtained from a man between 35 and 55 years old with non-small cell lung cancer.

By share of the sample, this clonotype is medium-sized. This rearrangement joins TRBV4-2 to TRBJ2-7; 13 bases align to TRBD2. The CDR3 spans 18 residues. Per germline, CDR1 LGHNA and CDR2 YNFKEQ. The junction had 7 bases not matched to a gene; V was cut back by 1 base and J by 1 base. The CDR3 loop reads CASSQALPLAGGSYEQYF. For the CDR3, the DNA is TGTGCCAGCAGCCAAGCTCTCCCACTAGCGGGAGGGTCCTACGAGCAGTACTTC.

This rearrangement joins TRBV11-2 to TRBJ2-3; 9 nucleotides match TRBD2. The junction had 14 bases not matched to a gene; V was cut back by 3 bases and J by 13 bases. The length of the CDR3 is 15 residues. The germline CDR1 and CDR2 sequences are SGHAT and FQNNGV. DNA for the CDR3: TGTGCCAGCAGCTTTGCGGGAGGGGTCACAGATACAAAGTATTTT. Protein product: CASSFAGGVTDTKYF.

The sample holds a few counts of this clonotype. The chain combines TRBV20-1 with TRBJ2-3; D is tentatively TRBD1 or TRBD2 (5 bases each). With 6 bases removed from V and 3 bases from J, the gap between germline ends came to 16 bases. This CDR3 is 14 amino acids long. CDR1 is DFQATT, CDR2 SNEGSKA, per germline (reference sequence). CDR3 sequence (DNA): TGCAGTGCGGCGAGCGGTGGGGGAACAGATACGCAGTATTTT. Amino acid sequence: CSAASGGGTDTQYF.

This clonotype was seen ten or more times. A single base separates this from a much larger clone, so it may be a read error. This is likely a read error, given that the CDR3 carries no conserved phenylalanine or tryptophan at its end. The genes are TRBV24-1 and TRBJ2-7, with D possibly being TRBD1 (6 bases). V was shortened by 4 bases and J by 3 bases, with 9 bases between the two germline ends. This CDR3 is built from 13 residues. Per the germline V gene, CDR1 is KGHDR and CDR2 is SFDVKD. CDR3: CATSDLDSYEQYL. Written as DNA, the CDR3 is TGTGCCACCAGTGACCTGGACAGCTACGAGCAGTACCTC.

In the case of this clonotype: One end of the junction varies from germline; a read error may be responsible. The CDR3 loop is CASSTSRVSSFF. The CDR3 bases are TGTGCCAGTAGTACGTCCCGGGTCTCCTCTTTCTTC. This chain uses TRBV19 with TRBJ1-1; D is undetermined. The CDR3 runs 12 residues. Per the germline V gene, CDR1 is LNHDA and CDR2 is SQIVND (reference sequence).

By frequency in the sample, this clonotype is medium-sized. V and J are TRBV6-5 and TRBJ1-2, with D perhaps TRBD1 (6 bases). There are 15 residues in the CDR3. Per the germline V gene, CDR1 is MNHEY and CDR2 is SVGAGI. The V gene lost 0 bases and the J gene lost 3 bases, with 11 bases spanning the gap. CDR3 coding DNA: TGTGCCAGCAGTTACTCGACAGGATGGGACTATGGCTACACCTTC. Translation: CASSYSTGWDYGYTF.

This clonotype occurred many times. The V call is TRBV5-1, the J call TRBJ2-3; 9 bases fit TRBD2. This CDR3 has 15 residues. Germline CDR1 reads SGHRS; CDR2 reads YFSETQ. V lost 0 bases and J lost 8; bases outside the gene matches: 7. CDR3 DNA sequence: TGCGCCAGCAGCTTGGCCGCTCAGCGGGGGGCTACGCAGTATTTT. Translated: CASSLAAQRGATQYF.

DNA for the CDR3: TGTGCCATGTGTGCTCGACATGCGTGTGGGCCAGATACGCAGTATTTT. Residues: CAMCARHACGPDTQYF. The chain joins TRBV10-3 to TRBJ2-3, with D hard to call. V lost 9 bases to trimming and J lost 4 bases, with 23 bases between them. Looked up from germline, CDR1 is ENHRY and CDR2 is SYGVKD. This CDR3 has 16 residues.

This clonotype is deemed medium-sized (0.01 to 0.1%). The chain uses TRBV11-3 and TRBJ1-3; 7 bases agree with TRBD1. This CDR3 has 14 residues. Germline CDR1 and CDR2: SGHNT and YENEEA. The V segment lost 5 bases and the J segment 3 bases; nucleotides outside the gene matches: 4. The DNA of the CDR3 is TGTGCCAGCAGCCGAGGGGGCTATGGAAACACCATATATTTT. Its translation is CASSRGGYGNTIYF.

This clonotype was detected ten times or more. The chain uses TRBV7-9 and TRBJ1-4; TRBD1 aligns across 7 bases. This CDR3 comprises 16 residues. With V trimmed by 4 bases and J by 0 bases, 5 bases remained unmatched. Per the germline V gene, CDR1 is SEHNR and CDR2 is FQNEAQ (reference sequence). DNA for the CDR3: TGTGCCAGCAGCTCTCGGACAGGTGCAACTAATGAAAAACTGTTTTTT. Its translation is CASSSRTGATNEKLFF.

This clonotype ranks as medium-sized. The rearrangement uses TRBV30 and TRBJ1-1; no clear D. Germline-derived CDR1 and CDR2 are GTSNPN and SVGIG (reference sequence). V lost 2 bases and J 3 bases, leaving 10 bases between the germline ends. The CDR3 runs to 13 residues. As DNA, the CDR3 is TGTGCCTGGAGTCTACAGCGACACACTGAAGCTTTCTTT. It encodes CAWSLQRHTEAFF.

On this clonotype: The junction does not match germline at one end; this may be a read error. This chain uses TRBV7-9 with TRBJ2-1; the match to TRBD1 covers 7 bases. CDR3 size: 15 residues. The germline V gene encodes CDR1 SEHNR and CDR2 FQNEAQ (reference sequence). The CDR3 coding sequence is TGTGCCAGCCAGCGACAGGGCGCTCGCTACAATGGGCAGTTCTTC. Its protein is CASQRQGARYNGQFF.

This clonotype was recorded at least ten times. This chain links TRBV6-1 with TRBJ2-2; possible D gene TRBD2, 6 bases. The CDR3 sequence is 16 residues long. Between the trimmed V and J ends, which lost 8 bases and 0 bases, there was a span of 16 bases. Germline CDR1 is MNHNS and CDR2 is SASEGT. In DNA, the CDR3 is TGTGCCAGCGGAAGCGGGCGGAGCCCGAACACCGGGGAGCTGTTTTTT. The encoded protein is CASGSGRSPNTGELFF.

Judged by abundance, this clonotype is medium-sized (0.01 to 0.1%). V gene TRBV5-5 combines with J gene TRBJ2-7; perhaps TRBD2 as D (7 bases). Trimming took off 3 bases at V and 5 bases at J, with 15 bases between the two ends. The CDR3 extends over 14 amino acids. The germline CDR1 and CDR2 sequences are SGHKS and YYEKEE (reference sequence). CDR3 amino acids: CASSWDYRANEQYF. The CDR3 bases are TGTGCCAGCAGCTGGGACTACAGGGCTAACGAGCAGTACTTC. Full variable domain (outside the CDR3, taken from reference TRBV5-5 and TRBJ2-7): DAGVTQSPTHLIKTRGQQVTLRCSPISGHKSVSWYQQVLGQGPQFIFQYYEKEERGRGNFPDRFSARQFPNYSSELNVNALLLGDSALYLCASSWDYRANEQYFGPGTRLTVT.

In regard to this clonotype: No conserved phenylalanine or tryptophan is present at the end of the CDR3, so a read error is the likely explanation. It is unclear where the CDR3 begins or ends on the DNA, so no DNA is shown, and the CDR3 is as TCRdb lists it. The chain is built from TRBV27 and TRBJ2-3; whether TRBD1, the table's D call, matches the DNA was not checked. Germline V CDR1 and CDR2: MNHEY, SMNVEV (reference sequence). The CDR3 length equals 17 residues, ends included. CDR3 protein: CASRPTGLLTYEQYFGP.

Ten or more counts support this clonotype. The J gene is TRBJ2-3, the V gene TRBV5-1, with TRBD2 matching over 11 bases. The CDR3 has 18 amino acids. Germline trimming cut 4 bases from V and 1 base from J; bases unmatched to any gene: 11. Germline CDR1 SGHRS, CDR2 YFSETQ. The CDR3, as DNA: TGCGCCAGCAGCCCGCTCACTAGCGGGGGAGAAGGCACAGATACGCAGTATTTT. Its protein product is CASSPLTSGGEGTDTQYF.

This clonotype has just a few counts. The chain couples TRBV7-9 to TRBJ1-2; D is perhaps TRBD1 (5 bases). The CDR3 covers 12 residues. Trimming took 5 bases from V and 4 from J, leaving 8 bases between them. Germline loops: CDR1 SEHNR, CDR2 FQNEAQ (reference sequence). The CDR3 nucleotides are TGTGCCAGCAGCCCGGGGGTCTATGGCTACACCTTC. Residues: CASSPGVYGYTF. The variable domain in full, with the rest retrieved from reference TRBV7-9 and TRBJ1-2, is DTGVSQNPRHKITKRGQNVTFRCDPISEHNRLYWYRQTLGQGPEFLTYFQNEAQLEKSRLLSDRFSAERPKGSFSTLEIQRTEQGDSAMYLCASSPGVYGYTFGSGTRLTVV.

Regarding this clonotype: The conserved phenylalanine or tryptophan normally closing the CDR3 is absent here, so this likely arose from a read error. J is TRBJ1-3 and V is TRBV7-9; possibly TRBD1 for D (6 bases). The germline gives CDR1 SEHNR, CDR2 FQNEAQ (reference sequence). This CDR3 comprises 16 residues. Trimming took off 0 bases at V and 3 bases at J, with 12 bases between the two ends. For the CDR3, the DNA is TGTGCCAGCAGCTTAGCGGGGGGCGAAATTGGAAACACCATATATCTT. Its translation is CASSLAGGEIGNTIYL.

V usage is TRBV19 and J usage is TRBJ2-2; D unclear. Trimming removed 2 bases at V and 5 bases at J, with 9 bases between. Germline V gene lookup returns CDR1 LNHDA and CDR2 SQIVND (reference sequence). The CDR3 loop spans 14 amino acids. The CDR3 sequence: CASSISAVTGELFF. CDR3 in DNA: TGTGCCAGTAGTATATCTGCCGTAACCGGGGAGCTGTTTTTT.

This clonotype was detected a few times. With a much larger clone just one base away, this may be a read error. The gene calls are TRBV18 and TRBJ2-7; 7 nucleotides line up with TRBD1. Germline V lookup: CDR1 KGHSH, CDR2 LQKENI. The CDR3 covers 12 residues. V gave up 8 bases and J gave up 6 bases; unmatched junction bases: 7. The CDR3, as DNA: TGTGCCAGCGCGACAGGGAGCTGCGAGCAGTACTTC. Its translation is CASATGSCEQYF.

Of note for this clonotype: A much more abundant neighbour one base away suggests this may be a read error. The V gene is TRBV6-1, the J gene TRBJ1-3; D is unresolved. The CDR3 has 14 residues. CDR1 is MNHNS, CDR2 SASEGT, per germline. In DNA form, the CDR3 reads TGTGCCAGCACTCAAGCAGCCTCTGGAGACACCATATATTTT. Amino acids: CASTQAASGDTIYF.

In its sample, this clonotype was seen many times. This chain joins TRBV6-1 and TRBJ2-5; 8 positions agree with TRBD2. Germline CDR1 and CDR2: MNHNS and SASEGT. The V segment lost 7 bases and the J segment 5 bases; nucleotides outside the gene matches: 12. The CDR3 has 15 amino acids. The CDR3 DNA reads TGTGCCAGCAACCTTTTAGCGGGATGGGCGGAGACCCAGTACTTC. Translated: CASNLLAGWAETQYF.

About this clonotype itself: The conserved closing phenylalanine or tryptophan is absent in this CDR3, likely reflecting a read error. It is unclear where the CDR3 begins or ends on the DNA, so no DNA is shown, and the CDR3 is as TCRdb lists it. The CDR3 spells CASSSRRYGYEQYFGP. The chain joins TRBV27 to TRBJ2-3; the table gives TRBD2 as D, unverified against the DNA. The CDR3 numbers 16 amino acids, ends counted. Germline lookup yields CDR1 MNHEY and CDR2 SMNVEV (reference sequence).

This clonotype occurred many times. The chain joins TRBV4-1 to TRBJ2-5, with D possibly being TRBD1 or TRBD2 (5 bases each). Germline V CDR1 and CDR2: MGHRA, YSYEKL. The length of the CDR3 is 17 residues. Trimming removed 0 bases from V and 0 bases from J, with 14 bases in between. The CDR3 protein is CASSQDTRVGDQETQYF. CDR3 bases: TGCGCCAGCAGCCAAGATACGAGGGTGGGGGACCAAGAGACCCAGTACTTC.

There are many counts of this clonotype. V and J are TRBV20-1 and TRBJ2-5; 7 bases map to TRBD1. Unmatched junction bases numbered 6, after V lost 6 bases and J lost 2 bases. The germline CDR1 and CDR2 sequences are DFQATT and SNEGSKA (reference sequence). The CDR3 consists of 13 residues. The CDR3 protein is CSARTGEQETQYF. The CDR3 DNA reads TGCAGTGCCAGAACAGGGGAACAAGAGACCCAGTACTTC.

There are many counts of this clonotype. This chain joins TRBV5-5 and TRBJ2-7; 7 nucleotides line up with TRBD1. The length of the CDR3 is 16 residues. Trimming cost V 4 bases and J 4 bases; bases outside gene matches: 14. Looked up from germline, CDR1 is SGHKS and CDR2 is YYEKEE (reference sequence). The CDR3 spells CASSAGLTGLLYEQYF. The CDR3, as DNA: TGTGCCAGCAGCGCTGGACTGACAGGGCTTCTATACGAGCAGTACTTC.

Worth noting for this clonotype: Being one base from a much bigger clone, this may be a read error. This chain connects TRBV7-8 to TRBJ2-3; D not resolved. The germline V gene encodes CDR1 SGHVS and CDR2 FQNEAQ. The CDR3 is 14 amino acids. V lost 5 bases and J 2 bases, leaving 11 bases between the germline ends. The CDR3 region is CASSLRLATDTQYF. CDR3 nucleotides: TGTGCCAGCAGCCTCCGGCTGGCCACAGATACGCAGTATTTT.

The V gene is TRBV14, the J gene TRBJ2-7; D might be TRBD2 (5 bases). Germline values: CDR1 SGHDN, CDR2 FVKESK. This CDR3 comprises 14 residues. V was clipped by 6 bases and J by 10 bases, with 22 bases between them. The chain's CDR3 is CASSQSSPGGKQYF. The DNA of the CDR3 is TGTGCCAGCAGTCAAAGTTCGCCCGGAGGAAAACAGTACTTC.

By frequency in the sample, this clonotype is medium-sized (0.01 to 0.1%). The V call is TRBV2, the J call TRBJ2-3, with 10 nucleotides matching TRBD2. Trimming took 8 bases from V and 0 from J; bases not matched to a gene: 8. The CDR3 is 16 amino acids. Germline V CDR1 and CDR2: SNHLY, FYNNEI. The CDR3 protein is CASAASGSVSTDTQYF. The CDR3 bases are TGTGCCAGCGCGGCTAGCGGGAGTGTTAGCACAGATACGCAGTATTTT.

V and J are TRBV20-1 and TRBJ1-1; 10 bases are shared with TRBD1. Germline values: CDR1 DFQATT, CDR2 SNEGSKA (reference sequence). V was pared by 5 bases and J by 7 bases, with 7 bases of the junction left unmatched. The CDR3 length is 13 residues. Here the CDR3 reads CSAPGTGVNEAFF. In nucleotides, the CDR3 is TGCAGTGCTCCCGGGACAGGGGTGAATGAAGCTTTCTTT.